The T cell receptor (beta chain) under discussion was sequenced for a study of persistence of HIV-infected CD4 T cells. This was the immunoSEQ version 4 assay in survey mode. The table came from immunoSEQ multiplex PCR; TCRdb's copy has only in-frame clones and leaves some out. The sample yields around 35,000 clones, roughly 87% seen once. In regard to this clone: Its antigen is currently unknown.

Anti-CD3/anti-CD28 beads served as a nonspecific positive control stimulus. Sorting selected CD4+ T cells upregulating both CD40 ligand and CD69. The CDR3 is made up of 13 amino acids. The V gene's germline CDR1 is GTSNPN and CDR2 SVGIG (reference sequence). V was trimmed by 4 bases and J by 4 bases, leaving 10 bases between them. The source was CD4+ T cells sorted from PBMCs after approximately 19-hour stimulation, collected from a patient who received antiretroviral therapy. The chain employs TRBV30 and TRBJ1-4; a weak D match, TRBD1 (5 bases). The TCR was taken from an adult man with HIV who was CMV-seropositive. The CDR3 region is CAWTGQNNEKLFF. Written as DNA, the CDR3 is TGTGCCTGGACGGGGCAGAATAATGAAAAACTGTTTTTT.